This T cell receptor (beta chain) was sequenced during a study of tumor-infiltrating lymphocytes in primary liver carcinoma. TCR beta cDNA was prepared out of about 510 ng total RNA by means of a constant-region primer. ARM-PCR, slightly modified, supplied the TCR beta libraries through three nested multiplex PCR rounds. In the first two PCR rounds, TRBV1-TRBV30 forward primers were paired with a C-beta reverse primer, and each round lasted approximately 10 cycles. Via MiXCR, TCRdb re-called the multiplex PCR reads, giving one row per CDR3 protein. The table lists 100,000 to 120,000 distinct CDR3 sequences, 82% of them singletons. Findings and limits, study-wide: Tumor region pairs shared more overlap than did tumor-adjacent and tumor-blood pairs.

Germline CDR1 reads SGHAT; CDR2 reads FQDESV (reference sequence). The CDR3 comprises 17 residues, both ends counted. This clonotype was found once. What it binds is unknown. This CDR3 fails to terminate in the conserved phenylalanine or tryptophan, so it likely reflects a read error. The limits of the CDR3 on the DNA are not certain, so only TCRdb's listed CDR3 is given. The tissue used was unsorted bulk material of roughly 17-34 mg. RNA and DNA were co-extracted from it with the AllPrep DNA/RNA mini kit. The sequence was obtained from a man between 35 and 55 years old with primary liver carcinoma and hepatitis B virus infection. The sequenced sample was liver tumor tissue from sampling region 3. Subset described: tumor region T3, left-lateral pole. The chain uses TRBV11-1 and TRBJ2-4; the table calls TRBD2, which could not be checked here. The CDR3 spells CASSFPGTSGTKNIHYL.